The source of this TCR beta chain is a study of blood T cell repertoires in COVID-19. This clone was found a few times. The assay was immunoSEQ multiplex PCR, and TCRdb's table has in-frame clones only and misses some. The repertoire includes more than 150,000 clones, roughly nine tenths of them detected once, and roughly 7.3% sits in the top ten. This receptor was identified in a woman aged 50 to 60 who had recovered from COVID-19. Material: PBMCs or T cells enriched from blood (not recorded which).

In DNA form, the CDR3 reads TGTGCCAGCAGTACCTCGGGACAGGGGGAGGTATCCTATGGCTACACCTTC. Protein product: CASSTSGQGEVSYGYTF. V and J are TRBV27 and TRBJ1-2, with 11 positions matching TRBD1. V was clipped by 5 bases and J by 4 bases; unmatched bases: 12. This CDR3 contains 17 residues. The germline V gene encodes CDR1 MNHEY and CDR2 SMNVEV (reference sequence).